The clone carrying this TCR beta chain showed up just a few times. What it binds is unknown. The data stem from a study of identical twins. V lost 2 bases, J lost 0 bases, and 16 bases lay in between. This CDR3 is 17 amino acids long. Germline V lookup: CDR1 MNHNS, CDR2 SASEGT. Overall study results and limits: With beta out-of-frame sequences, excess sharing by twins was weaker. With abundant cord blood beta clonotypes, insertions were fewer; memory repertoires showed no such pattern. Findings came from cross-sectional statistics, without long-term follow-up of donors. Twin pairs' shared out-of-frame alpha sequences were enriched in low generation probability.

MiXCR was run by TCRdb on the 5' RACE reads, yielding one entry per CDR3 protein. The sample has around 1.7 million distinct CDR3 sequences, around 29% seen once. The sample comprised cord blood. The TCR comes from a newborn girl in good health. This rearrangement joins TRBV6-1 to TRBJ1-2, with a tentative D call TRBD1 (5 bases). The chain's CDR3 is CASSESRRVRANYGYTF. As DNA, the CDR3 is TGTGCCAGCAGTGAATCCCGCAGGGTGAGAGCTAACTATGGCTACACCTTC.